A single sample gave rise to the 7 T cell receptor beta chains below, sequenced in a study of T cell repertoires in cytomegalovirus infection. Each CDR3 protein gets one entry after TCRdb re-called the reads with MiXCR. The data show roughly 230,000 distinct CDR3 sequences, over 15% seen once. Sequenced sample: CD8+ T cells from PBMCs. These receptors came from a human donor in good health (CMV status not recorded). Some clones in this sample may be carry-over from other donors' samples.

CDR3 in amino acids: CASSVGPTDTQYF. The CDR3 DNA is TGCGCCAGCAGTGTGGGGCCTACAGATACGCAGTATTTT. The rearrangement uses TRBV4-1 and TRBJ2-3; possibly TRBD1 for D (5 bases). Trimming removed 6 bases from V and 3 bases from J, with 10 bases in between. Germline loops: CDR1 MGHRA, CDR2 YSYEKL. The CDR3 has 13 amino acids.

The gene calls are TRBV27 and TRBJ2-1; TRBD1 is a possible D gene (5 bases). Germline CDR1 is MNHEY and CDR2 is SMNVEV (reference sequence). This CDR3 region has 12 residues. Trimming cost V 3 bases and J 8 bases, with 8 bases left between them. Here the CDR3 reads CASSFRGHEQFF. CDR3 coding DNA: TGTGCCAGCAGTTTTAGGGGCCATGAGCAGTTCTTC.

The V gene is TRBV4-3, the J gene TRBJ1-1, with D unclear. Trimming removed 2 bases at V and 1 base at J, with 11 bases between. Germline values: CDR1 LGHNA, CDR2 YSLEER. This CDR3 is 15 amino acids long. The CDR3 here is CASSQLQSSNTEAFF. The DNA for the CDR3 is TGCGCCAGCAGCCAACTACAGTCCTCGAACACTGAAGCTTTCTTT.

This clonotype was picked up a small number of times. V usage is TRBV27 and J usage is TRBJ1-6; D is undetermined. Deletions cut 7 bases from V and 9 bases from J, with 13 bases between. Germline assignment: CDR1 MNHEY and CDR2 SMNVEV (reference sequence). The CDR3 covers 13 residues. CDR3 amino acids: CASTSSAISPLHF. The CDR3 region has the DNA TGTGCCAGCACCTCTAGCGCGATTTCACCCCTCCACTTT.

J is TRBJ1-1 and V is TRBV29-1, with D unresolved. The CDR3 is 14 residues long. Trimming removed 2 bases from V and 0 bases from J, with 10 bases in between. CDR1 and CDR2 (germline): SQVTM, ANQGSEA. CDR3 coding DNA: TGCAGCGTTGAATTGGCAGCTATGAACACTGAAGCTTTCTTT. Translated: CSVELAAMNTEAFF.

This clonotype was observed a handful of times. The chain carries TRBV11-3 and TRBJ2-1, with TRBD2 matching 13 bases. The junction had 7 bases not matched to a gene; V was cut back by 5 bases and J by 9 bases. Germline-derived CDR1 and CDR2 are SGHNT and YENEEA. This CDR3 contains 15 residues. For the CDR3, the DNA is TGTGCCAGCAGCGCCGGGACTAGCGGGATGAGTGAGCAGTTCTTC. Encoded protein: CASSAGTSGMSEQFF.

V and J are TRBV24-1 and TRBJ2-3; D may correspond to TRBD1 or TRBD2 (5 bases each). This CDR3 is built from 14 residues. V lost 6 bases to trimming and J lost 3 bases, with 12 bases between them. CDR1 is KGHDR and CDR2 is SFDVKD in the germline V gene. CDR3 amino acids: CATSSTEGTDTQYF. CDR3 nucleotide sequence: TGTGCCACCAGTTCGACCGAGGGGACAGATACGCAGTATTTT.